The 18 T cell receptor beta chains in this list originate from one sample, sequenced in a study of T cell repertoires in cytomegalovirus infection. MiXCR, run by TCRdb on the reads, gives a single entry per CDR3 protein. The sample lists about 450,000 distinct CDR3 sequences; approximately 30% were seen once. Sequenced sample: PBMCs. The receptors stem from a human donor in good health (CMV status not recorded). Some clones in this sample may be carry-over from other donors' samples.

To note about this clonotype: The junction differs from germline at one of its ends, possibly a read error. The chain has TRBV7-8 and TRBJ1-5, with D unresolved. The germline CDR1 and CDR2 sequences are SGHVS and FQNEAQ. The CDR3 spans 13 residues. CDR3: CANSTIRNQPQHF. The CDR3 DNA follows: TGTGCCAACAGCACAATTCGCAATCAGCCCCAGCATTTT.

V and J are TRBV7-2 and TRBJ1-4; D might be TRBD1 (6 bases). There are 15 residues in the CDR3. V shed 4 bases and J shed 7 bases, with 16 bases lying between them. The germline gives CDR1 SGHTA, CDR2 FQGNSA. CDR3 amino acids: CASSSPTGPGEKLFF. The CDR3 DNA is TGTGCCAGCAGCTCACCGACAGGACCGGGTGAAAAACTGTTTTTT.

This clonotype was found a few times. V is TRBV6-2 or TRBV6-3 and J is TRBJ2-6, with no clear D. The V gene's germline CDR1 is MNHEY and CDR2 SVGEGT. V was pared by 5 bases and J by 0 bases, with 14 bases between. This CDR3 is built from 17 residues. The CDR3 loop reads CASSLRTVSSGANVLTF. DNA for the CDR3: TGTGCCAGCAGTCTTCGGACCGTGAGCTCTGGGGCCAACGTCCTGACTTTC.

This clonotype was observed a few times. The chain links TRBV20-1 to TRBJ2-1; maybe TRBD2 (6 bases). The CDR3 runs 15 residues. Trimming cost V 2 bases and J 4 bases, with 15 bases left between them. The germline CDR1 and CDR2 sequences are DFQATT and SNEGSKA (reference sequence). CDR3 region: CSARMGLARYNEQFF. As DNA, the CDR3 is TGCAGTGCTAGAATGGGTCTAGCGAGGTACAATGAGCAGTTCTTC.

For this clonotype: This CDR3 is missing its conserved last phenylalanine or tryptophan, likely due to a read error. The chain uses TRBV11-3 and TRBJ2-1; D ambiguous. V lost 4 bases and J 4 bases, leaving 14 bases between the germline ends. The V gene's germline CDR1 is SGHNT and CDR2 YENEEA. This CDR3 is 15 amino acids long. CDR3 in amino acids: CASSSGPPGYNEQFC. CDR3 DNA: TGTGCCAGCAGCTCTGGCCCCCCCGGGTACAATGAGCAGTTCTGC.

Only a few counts were recorded for this clonotype. The V call is TRBV7-2, the J call TRBJ1-2, with D tentatively TRBD1 (5 bases). Trimming removed 2 bases at V and 8 bases at J, with 21 bases between. Looked up from germline, CDR1 is SGHTA and CDR2 is FQGNSA. CDR3 length: 16 amino acids. CDR3 residues: CASSLLGASFFEGYTF. The CDR3 DNA reads as TGTGCCAGCAGCTTACTAGGGGCATCCTTTTTCGAGGGCTACACCTTC.

This clonotype occurred a few times. The chain recombines TRBV4-3 with TRBJ2-1; TRBD1 might be the D (5 bases). The CDR3 has 17 residues. Trimming removed 0 bases at V and 5 bases at J, with 17 bases between. Germline CDR1 LGHNA, CDR2 YSLEER. The CDR3, as DNA: TGCGCCAGCAGCCAAGATCTGGGGCAGGGTAGAAACAATGAGCAGTTCTTC. Residues: CASSQDLGQGRNNEQFF.

J is TRBJ2-1 and V is TRBV19, with 10 positions matching TRBD1. The ends lost 5 bases at V and 7 bases at J; junction bases unmatched: 8. The CDR3 extends over 15 amino acids. Germline CDR1 is LNHDA and CDR2 is SQIVND (reference sequence). CDR3 nucleotides: TGTGCCAGTAGTTTCTCCGGGACAGGGGATAATGAGCAGTTCTTC. This encodes CASSFSGTGDNEQFF.

With regard to this clonotype: The CDR3 does not end in the conserved phenylalanine or tryptophan, so this is likely a read error. The rearrangement uses TRBV7-8 and TRBJ2-7; 8 bases map to TRBD2. The junction had 4 bases not matched to a gene; V was cut back by 1 base and J by 5 bases. The CDR3 is made up of 14 amino acids. The germline V gene has CDR1 SGHVS and CDR2 FQNEAQ. The CDR3 is CASSLEGAGDEQYL. The CDR3 DNA sequence: TGTGCCAGCAGCTTAGAAGGAGCGGGAGACGAGCAGTACTTA.

V usage is TRBV11-2 and J usage is TRBJ1-1, with D possibly matching TRBD1 (5 bases). V shed 5 bases and J shed 0 bases, with 10 bases lying between them. CDR1 and CDR2 from the germline V gene are SGHAT and FQNNGV. This CDR3 comprises 14 residues. The CDR3 DNA is TGTGCCAGCAGCAGCAGGGCAATGAACACTGAAGCTTTCTTT. It specifies CASSSRAMNTEAFF.

The table lists this clonotype with a few counts. No conserved phenylalanine or tryptophan ends this CDR3, so it is likely a read error. V usage is TRBV7-2 and J usage is TRBJ2-7, with D perhaps matching TRBD1 (6 bases). V gave up 6 bases and J gave up 3 bases, with 18 bases separating them. The germline gives CDR1 SGHTA, CDR2 FQGNSA. The CDR3 runs 15 residues. The CDR3 bases are TGTGCCAGCAGTCCTTACAGGGTTCCCCACTACGAGCAGTACTTA. It yields the protein CASSPYRVPHYEQYL.

Comment on this clonotype: One junction end disagrees with the germline gene, perhaps due to a read error. The CDR3, as DNA: TGTGCCAGCAGCCAAACACTGACAGGGGCCAGTCCAAACTGGGAACAAGAGACCCAGTACTTC. Residues: CASSQTLTGASPNWEQETQYF. This rearrangement joins TRBV4-1 to TRBJ2-5; 8 bases match TRBD1. Germline V gene lookup returns CDR1 MGHRA and CDR2 YSYEKL. This CDR3 contains 21 residues.

This clonotype was seen more than once but under ten times. The chain carries TRBV6-1 and TRBJ2-2; the D gene is possibly TRBD2 (5 bases). The V end lost 11 bases, the J end lost 6 bases, and 13 bases lay between the germline ends. CDR1 is MNHNS and CDR2 is SASEGT in the germline V gene. This CDR3 has 12 amino acids. CDR3 nucleotide sequence: TGTGCCTCCTCGAGGGTCGCCGGGGAGCTGTTTTTT. Protein sequence: CASSRVAGELFF.

This clonotype came up a few times. The chain links TRBV6-2 or TRBV6-3 to TRBJ1-1, with a weak D call TRBD1 (5 bases). The CDR3 length is 16 residues. Germline V CDR1 and CDR2: MNHEY, SVGEGT. Trimming cost V 8 bases and J 0 bases, with 19 bases left between them. The CDR3 DNA reads as TGTGCCAGCCGCCCTACGGGACTGTTCTTGAACACTGAAGCTTTCTTT. It is translated as CASRPTGLFLNTEAFF.

As to this clonotype: The missing conserved phenylalanine or tryptophan at the end of this CDR3 makes a read error likely. V and J are TRBV4-1 and TRBJ1-2; D is uncertain. Germline lookup yields CDR1 MGHRA and CDR2 YSYEKL. Trimming shortened V by 1 base and J by 0 bases, and 6 bases separated the two germline ends. The CDR3 consists of 14 residues. The CDR3 sequence is CASSQVTSNYGYTL. The CDR3 nucleotides are TGCGCCAGCAGCCAAGTCACTTCTAACTATGGCTACACCTTA.

This chain connects TRBV6-5 to TRBJ1-4; possible D gene TRBD1, 6 bases. The germline V and J ends were trimmed by 5 bases and 7 bases, with 11 bases remaining between them. The CDR3 runs 13 residues. From germline, CDR1 is MNHEY and CDR2 SVGAGI. The CDR3, as DNA: TGTGCCAGCAGTAGGGGGGTTTTTGAAAAACTGTTTTTT. Protein product: CASSRGVFEKLFF.

This clonotype was picked up many times. The V call is TRBV12-3 or TRBV12-4, the J call TRBJ2-1; TRBD1 aligns across 9 bases. V shed 5 bases, J shed 8 bases, and the junction held 19 bases outside the gene matches. This CDR3 spans 18 amino acids. The CDR3 here is CASSPRGLSGTGLYEQFF. The CDR3, as DNA: TGTGCCAGCAGTCCCCGGGGTCTTTCCGGGACAGGGTTGTATGAGCAGTTCTTC.

This clonotype was seen ten or more times. The rearrangement links TRBV7-9 to TRBJ1-4; TRBD1 matches at 9 bases. Per the germline V gene, CDR1 is SEHNR and CDR2 is FQNEAQ (reference sequence). The CDR3 runs to 15 residues. The V gene end was trimmed by 0 bases and the J gene end by 6 bases; junction bases not matched to a gene: 2. CDR3: CASSLAQGADEKLFF. The CDR3 coding sequence is TGTGCCAGCAGCTTAGCACAGGGGGCGGATGAAAAACTGTTTTTT.